This is a list of T cell receptor beta chains from one sample in a study of human thymus T cells. Profiling relied on immunoSEQ multiplex PCR, and the TCRdb table lists in-frame clones only, not all of them. The data show about 130,000 clones, with more than 90% seen just once and around 0.025% held by the top ten. Sequencing was done on a sample of thymus tissue. Receptors originate from a boy under two years old with a congenital heart defect but otherwise immunologically healthy. Each CDR3 is given with its conserved first and last residue. Each record gives: V gene, CDR3 protein.

V: TRBV29-1; CDR3: CSFSGGGLPSTDTQYF
V: TRBV19; CDR3: CASSIRTSGGLSETQYF
V: TRBV15; CDR3: CATSEGRVNYGYTF
V: TRBV18; CDR3: CASSHPAGGTNEKLFF
V: TRBV6-4; CDR3: CASSDSNAGTGIPPPYGYTF
V: TRBV7-2; CDR3: CASSSNRVADTQYF
V: TRBV6-4; CDR3: CASRVFRVGGNEQFF
V: TRBV10-3; CDR3: CAIGEETQYF
V: TRBV5-5; CDR3: CASSLIQGSSGEQYF
V: TRBV5-6; CDR3: CASSSLKETQYF
V: TRBV5-4; CDR3: CASSFSGANYGYTF
V: TRBV19; CDR3: CASSIGFGSNQPQHF
V: TRBV4-3; CDR3: CASSQDRGINEKLFF
V: TRBV4-2; CDR3: CASSREAGSTGELFF
V: TRBV5-1; CDR3: CASSLGQDGYNSPLHF
V: TRBV4-1; CDR3: CASSHRVGQGDYEQYF
V: TRBV5-1; CDR3: CASSPGQGAVTEAFF
V: TRBV27; CDR3: CASSGETTDTQYF
V: TRBV19; CDR3: CATGRSGNTIYF
V: TRBV5-1; CDR3: CASSLRPGEQYF
V: TRBV15; CDR3: CATRRDRGYEQYF
V: TRBV21-1; CDR3: CASSKWGRVDEQYF
V: TRBV5-1; CDR3: CASMPGGPGTDTQYF